The T cell receptor (beta chain) described here comes from a study of T-cell reconstitution after alpha-beta-depleted transplantation in children (dated by TCRdb to 2016 to 2017). For the wider study: Using TCR repertoire profiling, the study followed T-cell immune reconstitution in a quantitative way in children after TCRalphabeta/CD19-depleted allogeneic hematopoietic cell transplantation.

For this clonotype: Its antigen is currently not known. Base quality data are lacking; no much larger clone is found one base away.

The library was produced with PCR. TCRdb lists the instrument as Illumina HiSeq 2500. TCR libraries were prepared with molecular barcoding, using unique molecular identifiers to normalize TCRbeta repertoire quantification. TCRdb cleaned the public reads at Q25 with fastp, built clones with MiXCR and kept in-frame beta chains. Every distinct CDR3 protein forms one entry, paired with its most common genes and DNA. The sample table lists 490,000 or so distinct CDR3 sequences, under 15% of them with a count of one. About 5.6% of the sample lies in the top ten. The CDR3 sequence holds 14 residues, the cysteine and phenylalanine included. Just CDR3 DNA is preserved here, 42 bases in frame from base 1. From the germline V gene, CDR1 is SGHTA and CDR2 is FQGTGA. The germline V and J ends show losses of 6 bases and 5 bases respectively, and no gene match explains 5 bases of the junction.

Sequenced here: PBMCs from the stem cell graft donor, sampled from the stem cell graft. The rearranged segments are TRBV7-3 and TRBJ2-3, with 10 bases aligning to TRBD2. This sequence was found in a human donor who donated a stem cell graft to a child with combined immunodeficiency. The DNA reads as follows: TGTGCCAGCAGGGACACTAGCGGGAAAGATACGCAGTATTTT. Its protein reads: CASRDTSGKDTQYF.